Below, 8 T cell receptor beta chains from the same sample are listed, as sequenced in a study of blood T cell repertoires in COVID-19. Profiled with immunoSEQ multiplex PCR; TCRdb holds only in-frame clones, not every one. The sample holds approximately 220,000 clones; roughly 80% are singletons and the top ten take about 10%. What was sequenced was peripheral blood. The receptors here all came from an elderly woman with acute or convalescent COVID-19.

This clone was detected once. This chain connects TRBV19 to TRBJ1-2, with D unresolved. This CDR3 has 14 residues. V was shortened by 2 bases and J by 0 bases, with 7 bases between the two germline ends. Germline V gene data show CDR1 as LNHDA and CDR2 as SQIVND (reference sequence). The CDR3 DNA sequence: TGTGCCAGTAGTATACACATTACTAACTATGGCTACACCTTC. Protein: CASSIHITNYGYTF.

This clone was seen only a few times. This chain uses TRBV6-5 with TRBJ2-1; D is undetermined. The CDR3 consists of 15 residues. Germline CDR1 reads MNHEY; CDR2 reads SVGAGI. Trimming took off 7 bases at V and 0 bases at J, with 13 bases between the two ends. Written as DNA, the CDR3 is TGTGCCAGCAAAGTGCGCAGGTTCTCCTACAATGAGCAGTTCTTC. Translated, it gives CASKVRRFSYNEQFF.

V gene TRBV18 combines with J gene TRBJ2-7, with D perhaps TRBD2 (6 bases). The V end lost 3 bases, the J end lost 5 bases, and 17 bases lay between the germline ends. Germline V gene data show CDR1 as KGHSH and CDR2 as LQKENI. The CDR3 spans 15 residues. CDR3 coding DNA: TGTGCCAGCTCACCCCCCGGGACTCACGGTAACGAGCAGTACTTC. This gives the protein CASSPPGTHGNEQYF.

V usage is TRBV11-3 and J usage is TRBJ1-5; TRBD1 matches at 9 bases. The ends lost 5 bases at V and 4 bases at J; junction bases unmatched: 6. CDR1 is SGHNT and CDR2 is YENEEA in the germline V gene. The CDR3 runs 15 residues. DNA of the CDR3: TGTGCCAGCAGCGCCGGGACAGGGTCTAATCAGCCCCAGCATTTT. Protein sequence: CASSAGTGSNQPQHF. The variable domain in full, completed from reference TRBV11-3 and TRBJ1-5, reads EAGVVQSPRYKIIEKKQPVAFWCNPISGHNTLYWYLQNLGQGPELLIRYENEEAVDDSQLPKDRFSAERLKGVDSTLKIQPAELGDSAVYLCASSAGTGSNQPQHFGDGTRLSIL.

This chain connects TRBV6-6 to TRBJ1-3, with 10 nucleotides matching TRBD1. The CDR3 has 16 amino acids. The germline gives CDR1 MNHNY, CDR2 SVGAGI (reference sequence). V shed 5 bases and J 6 bases; nucleotides not matched to a gene: 10. The CDR3 loop is CASSPRDRGGENTIYF. Here the CDR3 DNA reads TGTGCCAGCAGTCCCAGGGACAGGGGAGGAGAAAACACCATATATTTT.

V and J are TRBV7-2 and TRBJ1-3, with D perhaps matching TRBD1 (5 bases). V lost 5 bases and J 1 base, leaving 15 bases between the germline ends. Germline V gene lookup returns CDR1 SGHTA and CDR2 FQGNSA. The CDR3 covers 16 residues. The CDR3 reads CASSPGGGISGNTIYF. The CDR3 nucleotides read TGTGCCAGCAGCCCGGGGGGGGGAATTTCTGGAAACACCATATATTTT.

The V gene is TRBV9, the J gene TRBJ2-7, with 11 bases lining up with TRBD2. The CDR3 runs 15 residues. In germline, CDR1 is SGDLS, CDR2 YYNGEE. The V segment lost 3 bases and the J segment 4 bases; nucleotides outside the gene matches: 6. The CDR3 DNA reads as TGTGCCAGCAGCGCCCACGCTAGCGGGGGGTACGAGCAGTACTTC. Translating it yields CASSAHASGGYEQYF.

The chain joins TRBV7-3 to TRBJ2-1, with 7 nucleotides matching TRBD1. In germline, CDR1 is SGHTA, CDR2 FQGTGA. The CDR3 consists of 15 residues. Germline trimming cut 3 bases from V and 6 bases from J; bases unmatched to any gene: 8. CDR3 region: CASSFQPTGTNEQFF. CDR3 nucleotide sequence: TGTGCCAGCAGCTTCCAGCCGACAGGGACCAATGAGCAGTTCTTC. The full variable domain, completed using reference TRBV7-3 and TRBJ2-1, is GAGVSQTPSNKVTEKGKYVELRCDPISGHTALYWYRQSLGQGPEFLIYFQGTGAADDSGLPNDRFFAVRPEGSVSTLKIQRTERGDSAVYLCASSFQPTGTNEQFFGPGTRLTVL.